One TCR beta chain is described in this entry. Its target is not known. J lost 7 bases, V lost 10 bases, and 9 bases had no gene match. This CDR3 spans 13 amino acids. CDR1 MNHNS and CDR2 SASEGT come from the germline V gene. The data originate from a study of cytomegalovirus exposure and HLA in healthy donors. Study-wide points: Three CMV-associated chains were confirmed in vitro to be specific for CMV antigens.

The PCR was carried out with 60 Vbeta primers and 13 Jbeta primers. This table comes from immunoSEQ multiplex PCR, and its TCRdb copy is limited to in-frame clones, with some not included. In the table there are tens of thousands of clones, roughly two thirds of which are singletons. What was sequenced was PBMCs. The chain carries TRBV6-1 and TRBJ1-2; 10 bases are a match to TRBD1. The receptor was isolated from a woman aged 45-65 years in good health and CMV-seropositive. The CDR3 sequence is CATKRQGAGGYTF. The DNA for the CDR3 is TGTGCCACCAAAAGACAGGGGGCAGGTGGCTACACCTTC.